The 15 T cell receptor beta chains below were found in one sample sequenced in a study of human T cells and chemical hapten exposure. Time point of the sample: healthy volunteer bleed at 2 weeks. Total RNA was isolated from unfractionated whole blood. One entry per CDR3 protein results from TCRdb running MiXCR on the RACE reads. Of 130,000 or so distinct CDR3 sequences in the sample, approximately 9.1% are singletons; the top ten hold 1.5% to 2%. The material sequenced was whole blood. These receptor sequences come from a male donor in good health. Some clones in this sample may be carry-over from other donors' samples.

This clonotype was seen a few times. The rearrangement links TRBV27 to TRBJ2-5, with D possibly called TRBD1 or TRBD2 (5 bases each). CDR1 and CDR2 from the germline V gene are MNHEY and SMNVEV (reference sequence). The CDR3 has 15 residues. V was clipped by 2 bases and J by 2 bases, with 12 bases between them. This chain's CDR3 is CASSLDRDGQETQYF. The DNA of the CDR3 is TGTGCCAGCAGTTTAGATCGGGACGGTCAAGAGACCCAGTACTTC.

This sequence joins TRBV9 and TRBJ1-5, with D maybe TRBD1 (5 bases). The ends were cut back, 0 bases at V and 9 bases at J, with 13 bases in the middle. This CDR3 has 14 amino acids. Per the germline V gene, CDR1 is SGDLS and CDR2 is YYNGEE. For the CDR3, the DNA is TGTGCCAGCAGCGTAGATGCGGGGGGGGGGCCCCAGCATTTT. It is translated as CASSVDAGGGPQHF.

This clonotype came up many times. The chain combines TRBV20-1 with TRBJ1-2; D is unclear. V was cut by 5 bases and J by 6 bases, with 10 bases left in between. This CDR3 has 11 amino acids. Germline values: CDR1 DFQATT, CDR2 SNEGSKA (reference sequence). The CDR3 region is CSAGPKNGYTF. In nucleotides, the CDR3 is TGCAGTGCTGGACCGAAGAATGGCTACACCTTC.

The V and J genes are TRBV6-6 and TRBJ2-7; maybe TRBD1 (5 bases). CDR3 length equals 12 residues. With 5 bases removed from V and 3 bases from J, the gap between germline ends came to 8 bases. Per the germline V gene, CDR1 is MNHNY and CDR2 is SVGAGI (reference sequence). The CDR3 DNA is TGTGCCAGCAGTCAGGACAACTACGAGCAGTACTTC. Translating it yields CASSQDNYEQYF.

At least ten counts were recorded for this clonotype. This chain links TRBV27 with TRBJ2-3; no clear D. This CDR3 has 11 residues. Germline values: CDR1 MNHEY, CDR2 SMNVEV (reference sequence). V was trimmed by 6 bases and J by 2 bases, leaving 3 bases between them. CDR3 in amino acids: CASRLTDTQYF. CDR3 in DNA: TGTGCCAGCAGGCTCACAGATACGCAGTATTTT.

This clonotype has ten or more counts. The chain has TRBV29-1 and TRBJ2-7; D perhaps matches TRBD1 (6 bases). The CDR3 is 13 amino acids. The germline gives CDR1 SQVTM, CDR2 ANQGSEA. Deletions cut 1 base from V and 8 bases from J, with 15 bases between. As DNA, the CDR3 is TGCAGCGTTGAAGTTTCCTCAGGGGAGAAGCAGTACTTC. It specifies CSVEVSSGEKQYF.

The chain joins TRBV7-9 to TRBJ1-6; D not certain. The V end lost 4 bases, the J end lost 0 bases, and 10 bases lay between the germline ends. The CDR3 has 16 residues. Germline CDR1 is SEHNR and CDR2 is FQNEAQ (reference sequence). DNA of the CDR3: TGTGCCAGCAGCTCGGTTGGCAGCTCCTATAATTCACCCCTCCACTTT. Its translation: CASSSVGSSYNSPLHF.

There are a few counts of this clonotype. DNA of the CDR3: TGTGCCAGCAGGGGGCCCGACAGTAACTATGGCTACACCTTC. It encodes CASRGPDSNYGYTF. The gene calls are TRBV7-9 and TRBJ1-2; perhaps TRBD1 as D (5 bases). V was cut by 6 bases and J by 1 base, with 12 bases left in between. This CDR3 spans 14 amino acids. Per the germline V gene, CDR1 is SEHNR and CDR2 is FQNEAQ (reference sequence).

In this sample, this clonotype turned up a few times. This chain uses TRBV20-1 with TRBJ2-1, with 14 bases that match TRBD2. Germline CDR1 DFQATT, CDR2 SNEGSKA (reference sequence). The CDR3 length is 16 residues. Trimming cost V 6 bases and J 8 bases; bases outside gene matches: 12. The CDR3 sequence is CSALTGTSGRDDEQFF. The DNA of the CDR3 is TGCAGTGCCTTGACCGGGACTAGCGGGAGAGACGATGAGCAGTTCTTC.

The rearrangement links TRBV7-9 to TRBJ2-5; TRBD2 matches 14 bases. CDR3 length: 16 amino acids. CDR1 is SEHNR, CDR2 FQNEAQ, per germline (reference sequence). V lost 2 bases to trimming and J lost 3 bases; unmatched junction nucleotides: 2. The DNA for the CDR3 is TGTGCCAGCAGCTTACCGACTAGCGGGAGGGAAGAGACCCAGTACTTC. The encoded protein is CASSLPTSGREETQYF.

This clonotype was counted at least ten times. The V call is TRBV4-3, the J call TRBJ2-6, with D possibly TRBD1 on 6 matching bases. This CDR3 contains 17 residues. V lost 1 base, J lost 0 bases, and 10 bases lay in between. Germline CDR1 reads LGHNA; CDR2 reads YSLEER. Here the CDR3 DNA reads TGCGCCAGCAGCCAAGCCGGGACAAACTCTGGGGCCAACGTCCTGACTTTC. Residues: CASSQAGTNSGANVLTF.

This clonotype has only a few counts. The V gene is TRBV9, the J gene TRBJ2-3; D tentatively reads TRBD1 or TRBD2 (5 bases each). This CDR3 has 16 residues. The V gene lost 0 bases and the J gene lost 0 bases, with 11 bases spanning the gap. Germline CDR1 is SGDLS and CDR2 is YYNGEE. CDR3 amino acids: CASSVGTRGSTDTQYF. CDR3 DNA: TGTGCCAGCAGCGTAGGTACTAGGGGCAGCACAGATACGCAGTATTTT. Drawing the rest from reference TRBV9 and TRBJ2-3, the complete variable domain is DSGVTQTPKHLITATGQRVTLRCSPRSGDLSVYWYQQSLDQGLQFLIQYYNGEERAKGNILERFSAQQFPDLHSELNLSSLELGDSALYFCASSVGTRGSTDTQYFGPGTRLTVL.

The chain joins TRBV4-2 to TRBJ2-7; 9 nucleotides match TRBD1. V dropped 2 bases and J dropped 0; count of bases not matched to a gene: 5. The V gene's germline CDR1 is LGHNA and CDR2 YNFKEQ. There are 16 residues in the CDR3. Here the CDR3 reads CASSQRTGVLSYEQYF. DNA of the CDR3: TGTGCCAGCAGCCAAAGGACAGGGGTCCTCTCCTACGAGCAGTACTTC.

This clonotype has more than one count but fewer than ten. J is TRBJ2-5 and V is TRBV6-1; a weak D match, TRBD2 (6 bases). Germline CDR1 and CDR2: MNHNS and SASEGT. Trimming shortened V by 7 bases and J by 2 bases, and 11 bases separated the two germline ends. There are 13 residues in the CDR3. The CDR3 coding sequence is TGTGCCAGCAATAATGGACTACAAGAGACCCAGTACTTC. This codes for CASNNGLQETQYF.

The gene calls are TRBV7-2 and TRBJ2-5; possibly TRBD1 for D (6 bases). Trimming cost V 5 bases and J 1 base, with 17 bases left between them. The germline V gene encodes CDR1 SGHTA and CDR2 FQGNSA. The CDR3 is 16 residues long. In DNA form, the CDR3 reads TGTGCCAGCAGCCTGATGGGGGCTAGACCCCAAGAGACCCAGTACTTC. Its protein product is CASSLMGARPQETQYF.